This TCR beta chain was recovered during a study of cytomegalovirus exposure and HLA in healthy donors. The study's findings and limits: Across donors, sequencing depth was assumed by presence/absence analyses to be roughly uniform. Later on, an analysis tied 15,000 or so TCR beta sequences to HLA alleles at 0.05 false discovery rate. According to a later analysis, most TCR beta chains associated with CMV appeared HLA-restricted.

On this clone: What it recognizes is unknown.

Germline CDR1 is LNHDA and CDR2 is SQIVND (reference sequence). The CDR3 sequence is 17 residues long. V gave up 4 bases and J gave up 2 bases, with 21 bases separating them. A multiplex PCR was run with 60 Vbeta primers and 13 Jbeta primers. The assay was immunoSEQ multiplex PCR, and TCRdb's table has in-frame clones only and misses some. The sample has 85,000 to 100,000 clones, around 80% seen once. Nominally healthy donors were sampled, though unrecorded immune exposures were likely. The receptor's source is a human donor in good health. The rearrangement links TRBV19 to TRBJ2-7; D ambiguous. The sequenced sample consisted of PBMCs. CDR3 nucleotides: TGTGCCAGTAGTACCCTCCCTAGATCTGATGGCCCCTACGAGCAGTACTTC. Translation gives CASSTLPRSDGPYEQYF.